This is a list of T cell receptor beta chains from one sample in a study of human T cells and chemical hapten exposure. Using its own MiXCR run on the RACE reads, TCRdb lists one record per CDR3 protein. The data contain 350,000 or so distinct CDR3 sequences, about 7% of them seen just once; the ten biggest clones take up about 8%. Here the sequenced sample was whole blood, taken in connection with sensitization to the hapten diphenylcyclopropenone (DPC). These TCRs come from a woman between 18 and 29 years old with alopecia areata. Some clones in this sample may be carry-over from other donors' samples. The CDR3 runs from the conserved cysteine through the conserved F or W. D genes are given only for firm matches. Expanded clones get a size class; other rows say once, few or many, or leave the size out.

>TRBV28|TRBJ1-5|NA|many|14
TGTGCCAGCAGCCCGACGGATTTCAATCAGCCCCAGCATTTT
CASSPTDFNQPQHF
>TRBV5-1|TRBJ2-1|NA|NA|19
TGCGCCAGCAGCCATAATACAGGGAGCGGCTCAGGATACTACAATGAGCAGTTCTTC
CASSHNTGSGSGYYNEQFF
>TRBV10-3|TRBJ2-5|NA|few|12
TGTGCCATCGGACGCATCCAAGAGACCCAGTACTTC
CAIGRIQETQYF
>TRBV7-9|TRBJ2-3|TRBD2|few|14
TGTGCCAGCAGCTTAAGAAGCGGGGTAGATACGCAGTATTTT
CASSLRSGVDTQYF
>TRBV9|TRBJ2-5|TRBD2|NA|15
TGTGCCAGCAGCATTAGCGGGGCCCCACAAGAGACCCAGTACTTC
CASSISGAPQETQYF
>TRBV9|TRBJ2-7|NA|few|14
TGTGCCAGCAGTCGCGATCTGAGCTCCTACGAGCAGTACTTC
CASSRDLSSYEQYF
>TRBV12-3/TRBV12-4|TRBJ2-7|NA|NA|12
TGTGCCAGCAAGGAGCAATCCTACGAGCAGTACTTC
CASKEQSYEQYF
>TRBV24-1|TRBJ2-2|NA|NA|16
TGTGCCACCAGTGATAGTCGGCAGGGGAACACCGGGGAGCTGTTTTTT
CATSDSRQGNTGELFF
>TRBV6-5|TRBJ1-1|NA|few|15
TGTGCCAGCAGTTACTCTGGACCCCGGGGCACTGAAGCTTTCTTT
CASSYSGPRGTEAFF
>TRBV12-3/TRBV12-4|TRBJ1-2|NA|few|13
TGTGCCAGCAGTGCGCACCCTAACTATGGCTACACCTTC
CASSAHPNYGYTF
>TRBV6-2/TRBV6-3|TRBJ2-5|TRBD2|NA|14
TGTGCCAGCAGGAGGTCAAGCGGGGTAGGGACCCAGTACTTC
CASRRSSGVGTQYF
>TRBV15|TRBJ2-3|TRBD2|few|18
TGTGCCACCAGCAGGGGACTAGCGGGGGGCCTTAGCACAGATACGCAGTATTTT
CATSRGLAGGLSTDTQYF
>TRBV3-1|TRBJ2-5|TRBD2|many|16
TGTGCCAGCAGCCAAGATATTGAAGCGGGGCAAGAGACCCAGTACTTC
CASSQDIEAGQETQYF
>TRBV2|TRBJ2-3|NA|NA|12
TGTGCCAGCAGTGATTATCAGGATACGCAGTATTTT
CASSDYQDTQYF
>TRBV7-9|TRBJ1-4|TRBD1|NA|15
TGTGCCAGCACGAGGGGGGACAGGGGACGTGAAAAACTGTTTTTT
CASTRGDRGREKLFF
>TRBV9|TRBJ2-5|TRBD1|NA|13
TGTGCCAGCAGTGGACAGGCGGCGGATACCCAGTACTTC
CASSGQAADTQYF
>TRBV5-4|TRBJ2-6|TRBD1|many|17
TGTGCCAGCAGCTCGACCCAGGGGGCGGATGGGGCCAACGTCCTGACTTTC
CASSSTQGADGANVLTF
>TRBV7-9|TRBJ1-5|TRBD1|many|14
TGTGCCAGCAGCAGGGGACAGGGGAATCAGCCCCAGCATTTT
CASSRGQGNQPQHF
>TRBV9|TRBJ1-2|NA|few|13
TGTGCCAGCAGCGAAGGACTTAACTATGGCTACACCTTC
CASSEGLNYGYTF
>TRBV12-5|TRBJ1-1|NA|few|13
TGTGCTAGTGGTTTGCCCCAAGCCACTGAAGCTTTCTTT
CASGLPQATEAFF
>TRBV7-9|TRBJ2-7|NA|many|14
TGTGCCAGCAGCCTTGTCCCTCTCAACTACGAGCAGTACTTC
CASSLVPLNYEQYF
>TRBV7-2|TRBJ2-4|NA|few|15
TGTGCCAGCAGCCCCCTGGACTTCCTTGGTGCGCGTCAGTACTTC
CASSPLDFLGARQYF
>TRBV2|TRBJ1-2|NA|few|13
TGTGCCAGCCGGGACATTTCAAACTATGGCTACACCTTC
CASRDISNYGYTF
>TRBV7-2|TRBJ1-4|TRBD1|NA|14
TGTGCCAGCAGCTTGGGACAGGTTAATGAAAAACTGTTTTTT
CASSLGQVNEKLFF
>TRBV24-1|TRBJ2-3|NA|few|12
TGTGCCACCAGTGACACCACAGATACGCAGTATTTT
CATSDTTDTQYF
>TRBV7-8|TRBJ2-3|TRBD2|many|17
TGTGCCAGCAGCGTACGAAGACTAGCGGGGGGGCCAGATACGCAGTATTTT
CASSVRRLAGGPDTQYF
>TRBV6-4|TRBJ1-6|NA|NA|15
TGTGCCAGCAGTAGCTCGACAGGTGGAGAATCACCCCTCCACTTT
CASSSSTGGESPLHF
>TRBV11-2|TRBJ2-3|TRBD2|NA|16
TGTGCCAGCAGCTTGCTGATAGCGGGGGGGCCAGATACGCAGTATTTT
CASSLLIAGGPDTQYF
>TRBV2|TRBJ2-7|TRBD1|NA|15
TGTGCCAGCACCCTGACAGGGGATAGCTCCTACGAGCAGTACTTC
CASTLTGDSSYEQYF
>TRBV3-1|TRBJ1-1|NA|NA|15
TGTGCCAGCAGCTCCACGGGCACCTTGAACACTGAAGCTTTCTTT
CASSSTGTLNTEAFF
>TRBV29-1|TRBJ1-2|TRBD1|NA|14
TGCAGCGTCCCGTCCCGACAGGGGGGAAACGGCTACACCTTC
CSVPSRQGGNGYTF
>TRBV5-6|TRBJ2-7|NA|many|13
TGTGCCAGCAGCTTGTCGGAAACCTACGAGCAGTACTTC
CASSLSETYEQYF
>TRBV7-2|TRBJ1-1|NA|NA|14
TGTGCCAGCAGCTTCGCAGGGTTAACCACTGAAGCTTTCTTT
CASSFAGLTTEAFF
>TRBV5-5|TRBJ2-5|TRBD1|NA|14
TGTGCCAGCAGCAAGCGACAGGGGACAGAGACCCAGTACTTC
CASSKRQGTETQYF
>TRBV5-6|TRBJ1-5|NA|NA|14
TGTGCCAGCAGCCGAATCCGGGGGAATCAGCCCCAGCATTTT
CASSRIRGNQPQHF
>TRBV11-2|TRBJ2-5|NA|many|13
TGTGCCAGCAGCTTCACGGAGTTGGAGACCCAGTACTTC
CASSFTELETQYF
>TRBV12-3/TRBV12-4|TRBJ2-7|NA|many|14
TGTGCCAGCAGTTTAGGGGGACACCTCTACGAGCAGTACTTC
CASSLGGHLYEQYF
>TRBV6-2/TRBV6-3|TRBJ2-4|NA|many|14
TGTGCCAGCAGTTATCTCGCGACTGAAAACATTCAGTACTTC
CASSYLATENIQYF
>TRBV12-3/TRBV12-4|TRBJ2-1|NA|few|13
TGTGCCAGCAGTCCGGTGGGGGAGAATGAGCAGTTCTTC
CASSPVGENEQFF
>TRBV6-6|TRBJ2-3|NA|NA|15
TGTGCCAGCAGTTACTCGCAGGGCAGGGGAGATACGCAGTATTTT
CASSYSQGRGDTQYF
>TRBV6-5|TRBJ2-2|TRBD1|NA|17
TGTGCCAGCAGTCACCTGTGGCAGGGGGCTAACACCGGGGAGCTGTTTTTT
CASSHLWQGANTGELFF